The 12 T cell receptor beta chains in this list originate from one sample, sequenced in a study of radiation and T cells in renal cell carcinoma (dated by TCRdb to between 2020 and 2021). Preparation of the library involved the immunoSEQ multiplex PCR assay. Sourced from immuneACCESS, this table was stored by TCRdb with only in-frame sequences that have V and J called. A share of the clones is absent; for the studies checked, an unresolved V gene accounts for under half, and the remainder has no known explanation. In all, the sample holds nearly 50,000 clones, and roughly 80% of those were seen once. In total, the top ten clones hold under 35% of the sample. The meaning of the sample's time point label: baseline pretreatment blood. Interpreted using the paper, the treatment or condition label stands for: 15 Gy SBRT to primary tumor, nephrectomy 4 weeks later. Specimen: blood, collected from a patient whose treatment included radiotherapy and nephrectomy. These TCRs come from a woman in her sixties or seventies with renal cell carcinoma.

The chain uses TRBV6-6 and TRBJ2-3; maybe TRBD2 (5 bases). Germline loops: CDR1 MNHNY, CDR2 SVGAGI (reference sequence). The CDR3 totals 13 residues. V was cut by 6 bases and J by 1 base, with 8 bases left in between. The CDR3 sequence: CASRTTRTDTQYF. In DNA form, the CDR3 reads TGTGCCAGCAGGACTACTCGCACAGATACGCAGTATTTT.

The chain has TRBV5-1 and TRBJ2-7; 7 positions agree with TRBD1. Per the germline V gene, CDR1 is SGHRS and CDR2 is YFSETQ. CDR3 length: 14 residues. Germline trimming cut 0 bases from V and 2 bases from J; bases unmatched to any gene: 2. The CDR3 nucleotides are TGCGCCAGCAGCTTGGTGACAGGGACCTACGAGCAGTACTTC. Its translation is CASSLVTGTYEQYF. The full variable domain, its missing parts supplied by reference TRBV5-1 and TRBJ2-7, is KAGVTQTPRYLIKTRGQQVTLSCSPISGHRSVSWYQQTPGQGLQFLFEYFSETQRNKGNFPGRFSGRQFSNSRSEMNVSTLELGDSALYLCASSLVTGTYEQYFGPGTRLTVT.

This chain joins TRBV19 and TRBJ1-2; D not resolved. The CDR3 consists of 11 residues. The V end was cut by 3 bases, the J end by 7 bases, with 6 bases between. Germline V gene data show CDR1 as LNHDA and CDR2 as SQIVND (reference sequence). The CDR3 reads CASSIGTGYTF. The CDR3 bases are TGTGCCAGTAGTATCGGTACTGGCTACACCTTC.

This rearrangement joins TRBV5-1 to TRBJ1-1; D unresolved. V was clipped by 4 bases and J by 4 bases, with 11 bases between them. This CDR3 is built from 13 residues. CDR1 is SGHRS and CDR2 is YFSETQ in the germline V gene. The CDR3 nucleotides read TGCGCCAGCAGCATGGGTTCAGGCACTGAAGCTTTCTTT. This gives the protein CASSMGSGTEAFF.

The chain recombines TRBV5-1 with TRBJ1-1; 9 bases are shared with TRBD1. CDR1 and CDR2 (germline): SGHRS, YFSETQ. CDR3 length equals 14 residues. V shed 4 bases, J shed 2 bases, and the junction held 3 bases outside the gene matches. CDR3 nucleotides: TGCGCCAGCAGCACAGGGGGCCTAAACACTGAAGCTTTCTTT. This encodes CASSTGGLNTEAFF. Looking up the rest from reference TRBV5-1 and TRBJ1-1 gives the full variable domain: KAGVTQTPRYLIKTRGQQVTLSCSPISGHRSVSWYQQTPGQGLQFLFEYFSETQRNKGNFPGRFSGRQFSNSRSEMNVSTLELGDSALYLCASSTGGLNTEAFFGQGTRLTVV.

The rearrangement joins TRBV11-2 to TRBJ1-1; 7 bases align to TRBD1. V trimming: 2 bases; J trimming: 0 bases; junction bases outside the gene matches: 3. The CDR3 is 15 amino acids. Germline lookup yields CDR1 SGHAT and CDR2 FQNNGV. CDR3 DNA: TGTGCCAGCAGCTTACTCGGGACAGTGAACACTGAAGCTTTCTTT. This translates into CASSLLGTVNTEAFF.

The CDR3 protein is CAWTRDRAETQYF. CDR3 nucleotides: TGTGCCTGGACTCGAGACAGGGCGGAGACCCAGTACTTC. This rearrangement joins TRBV30 to TRBJ2-5, with 7 positions matching TRBD1. The CDR3 covers 13 residues. Germline V gene sequence: CDR1 GTSNPN, CDR2 SVGIG (reference sequence). J was trimmed by 5 bases and V by 4 bases; bases with no gene match: 7.

This clone was detected a few times. The chain is built from TRBV10-3 and TRBJ1-1; D is undetermined. The germline V gene encodes CDR1 ENHRY and CDR2 SYGVKD. The V end lost 4 bases, the J end lost 4 bases, and 7 bases lay between the germline ends. The CDR3 consists of 12 residues. CDR3 nucleotides: TGTGCCATCAGTGCTGAGGGCACTGAAGCTTTCTTT. It encodes CAISAEGTEAFF.

This clone was detected once. The chain carries TRBV5-4 and TRBJ2-1, with 13 bases aligning to TRBD2. Germline CDR1 is SGHNT and CDR2 is YYREEE (reference sequence). V trimming: 4 bases; J trimming: 8 bases; junction bases outside the gene matches: 9. The CDR3 is 16 amino acids. The CDR3 here is CASSAPGTSGTYEQFF. CDR3 coding DNA: TGTGCCAGCAGCGCGCCCGGGACTAGCGGGACTTATGAGCAGTTCTTC.

The V call is TRBV5-4, the J call TRBJ2-5; D is possibly TRBD1 or TRBD2 (7 bases each). Germline assignment: CDR1 SGHNT and CDR2 YYREEE (reference sequence). V lost 3 bases to trimming and J lost 2 bases, with 11 bases between them. The CDR3 consists of 14 residues. The CDR3 reads CASSSQGGQETQYF. For the CDR3, the DNA is TGTGCCAGCAGCTCCCAGGGGGGGCAAGAGACCCAGTACTTC.

The chain employs TRBV5-1 and TRBJ1-1; TRBD1 matches 7 bases. CDR3 length equals 14 residues. Germline values: CDR1 SGHRS, CDR2 YFSETQ. With V trimmed by 3 bases and J by 1 base, 3 bases remained unmatched. CDR3: CASSSGTANTEAFF. Here the CDR3 DNA reads TGCGCCAGCAGCTCCGGGACAGCGAACACTGAAGCTTTCTTT. Supplemented by reference TRBV5-1 and TRBJ1-1, the full variable domain reads KAGVTQTPRYLIKTRGQQVTLSCSPISGHRSVSWYQQTPGQGLQFLFEYFSETQRNKGNFPGRFSGRQFSNSRSEMNVSTLELGDSALYLCASSSGTANTEAFFGQGTRLTVV.

J is TRBJ2-5 and V is TRBV5-1; a possible D gene is TRBD2 (5 bases). From germline, CDR1 is SGHRS and CDR2 YFSETQ. Trimming took off 0 bases at V and 1 base at J, with 13 bases between the two ends. This CDR3 is 16 amino acids long. The CDR3 protein is CASSLVGAGVQETQYF. The CDR3 nucleotides read TGCGCCAGCAGCTTGGTAGGAGCCGGGGTCCAAGAGACCCAGTACTTC.